The clone carrying this TCR beta chain was detected only a few times. The entry originates in a study of early T cells in non-severe SARS-CoV-2 infection. TCRdb passed the 5' RACE reads through MiXCR, listing each CDR3 protein once. The table includes tens of thousands of distinct CDR3 sequences, roughly 12% detected once. V lost 7 bases and J 6 bases, leaving 13 bases between the germline ends. From germline, CDR1 is MNHEY and CDR2 SVGEGT. The CDR3 spans 12 residues. Sequences were derived from whole blood, sampled at baseline. The V and J genes are TRBV6-2 or TRBV6-3 and TRBJ2-7; maybe TRBD2 (5 bases). The receptor's source is an adult who was a healthcare worker with PCR-confirmed SARS-CoV-2 infection or an uninfected control (not recorded which). This CDR3 is CASTPRVGEQYF. CDR3 nucleotide sequence: TGTGCCAGCACCCCGAGGGTCGGCGAGCAGTACTTC.